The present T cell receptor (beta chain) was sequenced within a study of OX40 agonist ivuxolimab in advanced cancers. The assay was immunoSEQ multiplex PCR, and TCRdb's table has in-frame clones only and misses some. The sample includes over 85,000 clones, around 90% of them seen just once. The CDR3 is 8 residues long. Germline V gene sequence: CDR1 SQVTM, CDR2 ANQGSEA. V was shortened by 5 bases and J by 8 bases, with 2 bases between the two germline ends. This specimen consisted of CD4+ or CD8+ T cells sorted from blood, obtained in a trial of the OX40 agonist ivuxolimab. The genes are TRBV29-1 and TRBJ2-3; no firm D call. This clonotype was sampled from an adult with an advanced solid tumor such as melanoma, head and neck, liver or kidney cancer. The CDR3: CSVSTQYF. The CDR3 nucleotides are TGCAGCGTTAGTACGCAGTATTTT.